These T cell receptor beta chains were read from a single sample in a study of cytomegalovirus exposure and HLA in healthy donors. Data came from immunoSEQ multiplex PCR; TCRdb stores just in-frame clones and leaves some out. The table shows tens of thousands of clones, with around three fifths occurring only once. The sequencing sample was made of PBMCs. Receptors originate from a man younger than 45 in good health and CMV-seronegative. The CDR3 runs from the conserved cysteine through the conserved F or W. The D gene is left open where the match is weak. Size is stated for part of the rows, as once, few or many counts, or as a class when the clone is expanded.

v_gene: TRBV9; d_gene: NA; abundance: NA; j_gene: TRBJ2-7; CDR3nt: TGTGCCAGCAGCGTGGCGGGGGCCTCCTACGAGCAGTACTTC; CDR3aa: CASSVAGASYEQYF
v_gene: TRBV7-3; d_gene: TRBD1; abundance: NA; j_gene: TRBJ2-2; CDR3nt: TGTGCCAGCAGCTTAGTGGCGGGACAGGGGACCGGGGAGCTGTTTTTT; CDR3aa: CASSLVAGQGTGELFF
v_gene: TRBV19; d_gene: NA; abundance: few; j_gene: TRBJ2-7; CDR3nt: TGTGCCAGTAGTGCCGGTTTGTACGAGCAGTACTTC; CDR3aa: CASSAGLYEQYF
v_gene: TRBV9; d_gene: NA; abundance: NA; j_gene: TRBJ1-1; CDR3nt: TGTGCCAGCAGCGTAGTACCCGGGGCGGGGGTCACTGAAGCTTTCTTT; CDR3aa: CASSVVPGAGVTEAFF
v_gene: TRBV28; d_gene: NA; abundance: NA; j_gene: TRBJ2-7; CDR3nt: TGTGCCAGCAGCGGGGGACCTAAAGAGCAGTACTTC; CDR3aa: CASSGGPKEQYF
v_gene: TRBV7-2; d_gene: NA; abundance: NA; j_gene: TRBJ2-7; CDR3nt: TGTGCCAGCAACCTACTCCCCCCAGAGCAGTACTTC; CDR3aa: CASNLLPPEQYF
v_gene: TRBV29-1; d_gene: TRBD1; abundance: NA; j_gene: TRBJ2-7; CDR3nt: TGCAGCGTTGCACGAGGACAGGGAAGCTACGAGCAGTACTTC; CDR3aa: CSVARGQGSYEQYF
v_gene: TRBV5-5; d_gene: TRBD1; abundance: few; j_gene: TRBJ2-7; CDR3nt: TGTGCCAGCAGCTTTTCGGGGCAGGGGGTCTACGAGCAGTACTTC; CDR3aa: CASSFSGQGVYEQYF
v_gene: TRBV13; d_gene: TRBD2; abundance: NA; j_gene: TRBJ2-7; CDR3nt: TGTGCCAGCAGCTTAGGCCGGCGGGGGTACGAGCAGTACTTC; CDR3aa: CASSLGRRGYEQYF
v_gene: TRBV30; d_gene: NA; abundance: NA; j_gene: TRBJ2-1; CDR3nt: TGTGCCTGGAGTAGACTTGTAAATGAGCAGTTCTTC; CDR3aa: CAWSRLVNEQFF
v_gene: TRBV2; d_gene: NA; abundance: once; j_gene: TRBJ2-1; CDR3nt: TGTGCCAGCATTGGGGCAGGGTCAGAGACCTACAATGAGCAGTTCTTC; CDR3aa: CASIGAGSETYNEQFF
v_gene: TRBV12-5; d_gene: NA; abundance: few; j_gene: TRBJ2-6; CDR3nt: TGTGCTAGTGGTAGTACAGGGTCTGGGGCCAACGTCCTGACTTTC; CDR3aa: CASGSTGSGANVLTF
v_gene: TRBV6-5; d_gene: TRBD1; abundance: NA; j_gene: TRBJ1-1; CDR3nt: TGTGCCAGCATTAGGACAGGGGGCCCCTCCACTGAAGCTTTCTTT; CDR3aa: CASIRTGGPSTEAFF
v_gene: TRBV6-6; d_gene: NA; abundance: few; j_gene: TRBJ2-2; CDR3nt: TGTGCCAGCAGCGGCACCGGGGAGCTGTTTTTT; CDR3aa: CASSGTGELFF
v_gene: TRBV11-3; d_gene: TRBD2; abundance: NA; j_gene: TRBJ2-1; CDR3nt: TGTGCCAGCAGTGGGGAGAGCGGGGGTACAAAGCAGTTCTTC; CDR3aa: CASSGESGGTKQFF
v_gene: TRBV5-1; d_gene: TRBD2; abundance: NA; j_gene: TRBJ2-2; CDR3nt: TGCGCCAGCAGTGACACGGGACTAGCGAACACCGGGGAGCTGTTTTTT; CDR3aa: CASSDTGLANTGELFF
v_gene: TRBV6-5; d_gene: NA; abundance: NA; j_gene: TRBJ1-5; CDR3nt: TGTGCCAGCACCGTTACCCGGGAAGATCAGCCCCAGCATTTT; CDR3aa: CASTVTREDQPQHF
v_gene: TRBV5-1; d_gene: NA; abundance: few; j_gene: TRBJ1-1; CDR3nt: TGCGCCAGCAGCTGGAGGAGCAAGGTCACTGAAGCTTTCTTT; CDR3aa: CASSWRSKVTEAFF
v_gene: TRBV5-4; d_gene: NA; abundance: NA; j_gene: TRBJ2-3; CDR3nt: TGTGCCAGCAGCTACCCGCGGTCCCCGTCAGTAGATACGCAGTATTTT; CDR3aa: CASSYPRSPSVDTQYF
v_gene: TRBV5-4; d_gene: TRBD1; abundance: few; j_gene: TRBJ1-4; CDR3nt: TGTGCCAGCCGATCCGAGGGACAGGGACGGGAAAAACTGTTTTTT; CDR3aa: CASRSEGQGREKLFF
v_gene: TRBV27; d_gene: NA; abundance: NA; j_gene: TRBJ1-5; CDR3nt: TGTGCCAGCAGTTTTTCGGGAGGTCAGCCCCAGCATTTT; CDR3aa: CASSFSGGQPQHF
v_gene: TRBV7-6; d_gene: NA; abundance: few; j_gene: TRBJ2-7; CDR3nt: TGTGCCAGCAGCTTTGGCTCAGGGGCCGAGCAGTACTTC; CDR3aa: CASSFGSGAEQYF